The clone carrying this T cell receptor beta chain ranks as medium-sized. The data originate from a study of T and B cells in COVID-19 patients. The CDR3 length is 14 residues. Germline CDR1 reads MNHEY; CDR2 reads SMNVEV (reference sequence). Trimming shortened V by 6 bases and J by 0 bases, and 10 bases separated the two germline ends. Blood genomic DNA input for TRB amplification was about 250-550 ng. TRB rearrangements were amplified by multiplex PCR with BIOMED2 TRB-A/B primers. Each CDR3 protein gets one entry after TCRdb re-called the multiplex PCR reads with MiXCR. The repertoire includes about 8,000 distinct CDR3 sequences, 20% to 30% of them detected once, and roughly a sixth sits in the top ten.

This chain connects TRBV27 to TRBJ2-3; D is unresolved. The TCR originated in a human donor with active COVID-19. Input material: blood. CDR3 DNA sequence: TGTGCCAGCAGCCTCTTGGGGAGCACAGATACGCAGTATTTT. This translates into CASSLLGSTDTQYF.